This TCR beta chain appears in the sequencing data of a study of blood T cell repertoires in COVID-19 (dated by TCRdb to 2019 to 2021). About the full investigation: Collaborator samples came from the United States, Italy and Spain and covered acute and convalescent phases of COVID-19. The prospective study material was composed of cDNA or gDNA derived from T cells, B-cell-depleted T cells, or PBMCs. Deeply sampled blood TCRbeta repertoires from subjects exposed to, actively infected with, or recovered from COVID-19 were included in the dataset. The repertoires were released in a freely available public database meant as a resource for research on the immune response to SARS-CoV-2. The samples were drawn from two sources: the first 160 participants of the ongoing ImmuneRACE study, and 1,254 subjects contributed by 6 global collaborators. Sample metadata almost always included a de-identified subject ID, COVID-19 status, age in years and sex. HLA class I and class II types, where available, came from metadata supplied by the sample provider rather than from assay-based typing. The study at large found these results: The quantity of clinical and demographic metadata differed by source and by participant and was supplied without curation.

V loses 0 bases of germline sequence and J loses 4 bases, and the interval between the two ends is 24 bases. The CDR3, from cysteine to phenylalanine, totals 19 residues. Only the CDR3 portion is preserved as DNA: 57 bases, with reading frame beginning at the first base. Per the germline V gene, SGHDN is the CDR1 and FVKESK is the CDR2. Notes on this clone: Its antigen remains undetermined. No base quality values were provided; no much bigger clone lies one nucleotide off.

The collaborating institutions used their own protocols to collect whole blood in K2EDTA tubes. For TCRbeta analysis, collaborator samples were shipped as frozen whole blood, as isolated PBMCs, or as DNA extracted from either sample type. The immunoSEQ Assay, a bias-controlled multiplex PCR, was used to amplify TCRbeta CDR3 regions from genomic DNA. As for how the authors treated the data: Within the assay, amplification of reference gene primers was used to estimate how many nucleated cells each sample contained. To quantify the absolute abundance of each unique TCRbeta CDR3 rearrangement, sequence reads were collapsed and filtered. For each sample, productive Simpson clonality was calculated as the square root of Simpson's diversity index over productive rearrangements. Imported from immuneACCESS, the table was reduced by TCRdb to in-frame sequences with V and J called. These copies leave out some clones; in studies compared against another copy, an unresolved V gene accounts for under half, and the cause of the remainder is not known. The DNA was the basis for D and trimming; V, J and clone size are from that table. Counted in this sample were about 140,000 clones; around 85% of them appeared once. The ten biggest clones cover over 4.5% of the sample.

Input material: peripheral blood. This receptor chain uses TRBV14 and TRBJ1-2; TRBD1 might be the D gene, on 5 matching bases. The receptor's source is a human donor in a cohort sampled during active COVID-19. The sequenced DNA: TGTGCCAGCAGCCAAGATGTGATAGCGGGGGAATGGACCCTCTATGGCTACACCTTC. Translated, it gives CASSQDVIAGEWTLYGYTF.